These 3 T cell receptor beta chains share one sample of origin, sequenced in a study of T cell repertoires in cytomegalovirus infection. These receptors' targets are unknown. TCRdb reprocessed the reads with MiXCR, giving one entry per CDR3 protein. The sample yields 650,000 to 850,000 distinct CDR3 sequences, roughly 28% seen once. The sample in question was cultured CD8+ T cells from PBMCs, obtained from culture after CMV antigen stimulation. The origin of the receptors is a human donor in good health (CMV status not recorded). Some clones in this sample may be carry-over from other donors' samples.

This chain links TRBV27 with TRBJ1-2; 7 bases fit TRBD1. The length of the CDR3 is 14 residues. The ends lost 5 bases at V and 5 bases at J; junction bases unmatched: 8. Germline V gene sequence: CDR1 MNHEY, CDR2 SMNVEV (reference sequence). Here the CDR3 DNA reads TGTGCCAGCAGTAGCCCGGGACAGCTATATGGCTACACCTTC. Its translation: CASSSPGQLYGYTF.

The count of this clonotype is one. The DNA for the CDR3 is TGTGCCAGCAGTTTTTGGCAGGGGTCGAATTCACCCCTCCACTTT. Translated, it gives CASSFWQGSNSPLHF. The gene calls are TRBV28 and TRBJ1-6; D perhaps matches TRBD1 (6 bases). V was cut by 3 bases and J by 7 bases, with 13 bases left in between. There are 15 residues in the CDR3. Germline CDR1 MDHEN, CDR2 SYDVKM.

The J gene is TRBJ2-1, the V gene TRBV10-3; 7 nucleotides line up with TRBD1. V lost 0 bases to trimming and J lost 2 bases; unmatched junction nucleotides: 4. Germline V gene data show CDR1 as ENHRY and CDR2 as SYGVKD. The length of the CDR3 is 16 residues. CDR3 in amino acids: CAISESNTGAYNEQFF. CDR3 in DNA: TGTGCCATCAGTGAGTCGAACACAGGGGCCTACAATGAGCAGTTCTTC.